This is a list of T cell receptor beta chains from one sample in a study of breast tumors, draining lymph nodes, adjacent tissues. TCRdb itself ran the multiplex PCR reads through MiXCR, one entry per CDR3 protein. The top ten hold roughly 2.7% of the sample, which has about 150,000 distinct CDR3 sequences, more than 20% seen once. Sample: axillary lymph node tissue. These receptors were taken from a female donor with breast cancer. Some clones in this sample may be carry-over from other donors' samples. The CDR3 runs from the conserved cysteine through the conserved F or W. D genes are given only for firm matches. The size of a clone is reported for some rows only, either as once, few or many, or as a class for expanded clones.

clone_size: .
v_call: TRBV28
j_call: TRBJ1-4
d_call: .
cdr3_aa: CASSWQDATNEKLLF
cdr3_nt: TGTGCCAGCAGTTGGCAGGATGCAACTAATGAAAAACTGCTTTTT

clone_size: many
v_call: TRBV27
j_call: TRBJ2-7
d_call: .
cdr3_aa: CASTDALGEQYF
cdr3_nt: TGTGCCAGCACCGACGCCTTGGGCGAGCAGTACTTC

clone_size: .
v_call: TRBV5-1
j_call: TRBJ2-1
d_call: .
cdr3_aa: CASATIPDNEQFF
cdr3_nt: TGCGCCAGCGCTACTATTCCCGACAATGAGCAGTTCTTC

clone_size: many
v_call: TRBV7-9
j_call: TRBJ1-4
d_call: .
cdr3_aa: CASSLGWGPNEKLFF
cdr3_nt: TGTGCCAGCAGCTTGGGTTGGGGACCTAATGAAAAACTGTTTTTT

clone_size: few
v_call: TRBV2
j_call: TRBJ1-2
d_call: TRBD1
cdr3_aa: CASSHGQGSYGYTF
cdr3_nt: TGTGCCAGCAGCCACGGACAGGGGTCCTATGGCTACACCTTC

clone_size: many
v_call: TRBV18
j_call: TRBJ1-6
d_call: .
cdr3_aa: CASSPGRLAPNSPLHF
cdr3_nt: TGTGCCAGCTCACCCGGACGGCTTGCGCCCAATTCACCCCTCCACTTT

clone_size: many
v_call: TRBV28
j_call: TRBJ2-3
d_call: .
cdr3_aa: CASIRAGGIDTQYF
cdr3_nt: TGTGCCAGCATCAGGGCGGGTGGGATAGATACGCAGTATTTT

clone_size: many
v_call: TRBV3-1
j_call: TRBJ2-7
d_call: TRBD2
cdr3_aa: CASSQGRGSYEQYF
cdr3_nt: TGTGCCAGCAGCCAAGGGCGGGGGTCCTACGAGCAGTACTTC

clone_size: .
v_call: TRBV30
j_call: TRBJ1-1
d_call: TRBD1
cdr3_aa: CAWSVYWDRVNTEAFF
cdr3_nt: TGTGCCTGGAGTGTTTATTGGGACAGGGTGAACACTGAAGCTTTCTTT

clone_size: many
v_call: TRBV6-1
j_call: TRBJ1-3
d_call: .
cdr3_aa: CASSEARGLDSGNTIYF
cdr3_nt: TGTGCCAGCAGTGAAGCGCGAGGCCTTGACTCTGGAAACACCATATATTTT

clone_size: many
v_call: TRBV7-8
j_call: TRBJ1-6
d_call: TRBD1
cdr3_aa: CASSLREGQPTSPLHF
cdr3_nt: TGTGCCAGCAGCCTTCGGGAGGGACAGCCTACTTCACCCCTCCACTTT

clone_size: few
v_call: TRBV11-3
j_call: TRBJ2-3
d_call: TRBD2
cdr3_aa: CASSSALAEFTDTQYF
cdr3_nt: TGTGCCAGCAGCTCGGCACTAGCGGAATTCACAGATACGCAGTATTTT

clone_size: many
v_call: TRBV13
j_call: TRBJ1-3
d_call: .
cdr3_aa: CASSPTKHSGNTIYF
cdr3_nt: TGTGCCAGCAGTCCCACAAAGCACTCTGGAAACACCATATATTTT

clone_size: .
v_call: TRBV5-5
j_call: TRBJ2-3
d_call: TRBD1
cdr3_aa: CASSLRTGGADTQYF
cdr3_nt: TGTGCCAGCAGCTTACGGACAGGTGGCGCAGATACGCAGTATTTT

clone_size: few
v_call: TRBV18
j_call: TRBJ2-5
d_call: TRBD1
cdr3_aa: CASSRTGETQYF
cdr3_nt: TGTGCCAGCTCAAGGACAGGGGAGACCCAGTACTTC

clone_size: .
v_call: TRBV5-1
j_call: TRBJ1-4
d_call: .
cdr3_aa: CASSLKNEKLFF
cdr3_nt: TGCGCCAGCAGCTTGAAAAATGAAAAACTGTTTTTT

clone_size: .
v_call: TRBV28
j_call: TRBJ2-7
d_call: .
cdr3_aa: CASSERAPEQGSYEQYF
cdr3_nt: TGTGCCAGCAGCGAGAGAGCCCCGGAACAGGGTTCCTACGAGCAGTACTTC

clone_size: .
v_call: TRBV7-8
j_call: TRBJ2-5
d_call: TRBD2
cdr3_aa: CASSCGSGRTQETQYF
cdr3_nt: TGTGCCAGCAGTTGTGGTAGCGGGAGGACCCAAGAGACCCAGTACTTC

clone_size: many
v_call: TRBV19
j_call: TRBJ2-3
d_call: TRBD1
cdr3_aa: CASRGRGSTDTQYF
cdr3_nt: TGTGCCAGTAGGGGCAGGGGGTCGACAGATACGCAGTATTTT

clone_size: many
v_call: TRBV19
j_call: TRBJ2-7
d_call: .
cdr3_aa: CASSRAETGPGVYEQYF
cdr3_nt: TGTGCCAGTAGTCGGGCCGAGACAGGCCCAGGGGTCTACGAGCAGTACTTC

clone_size: few
v_call: TRBV10-3
j_call: TRBJ2-5
d_call: .
cdr3_aa: CAISESNATKQETQYF
cdr3_nt: TGTGCCATCAGTGAGTCAAACGCTACCAAACAAGAGACCCAGTACTTC

clone_size: many
v_call: TRBV7-9
j_call: TRBJ1-2
d_call: .
cdr3_aa: CASSLEVQVHGYTF
cdr3_nt: TGTGCCAGCAGCTTAGAAGTCCAGGTCCATGGCTACACCTTC

clone_size: few
v_call: TRBV2
j_call: TRBJ2-7
d_call: TRBD2
cdr3_aa: CANSPASGRTYEQYF
cdr3_nt: TGTGCCAACAGTCCAGCTAGCGGGAGGACGTACGAGCAGTACTTC

clone_size: once
v_call: TRBV20-1
j_call: TRBJ2-4
d_call: .
cdr3_aa: CSRGGGPKNIQYF
cdr3_nt: TGCAGCCGGGGCGGGGGCCCCAAAAACATTCAGTACTTC

clone_size: .
v_call: TRBV28
j_call: TRBJ2-3
d_call: TRBD2
cdr3_aa: CASSPLGLAGDTQYF
cdr3_nt: TGTGCCAGCAGCCCACTAGGACTAGCGGGAGATACGCAGTATTTT

clone_size: many
v_call: TRBV9
j_call: TRBJ2-3
d_call: TRBD1
cdr3_aa: CASSAKGGYTDTQYF
cdr3_nt: TGTGCCAGCAGCGCTAAAGGGGGCTACACAGATACGCAGTATTTT

clone_size: many
v_call: TRBV20-1
j_call: TRBJ2-3
d_call: .
cdr3_aa: CSVRPGSTPTDTQYF
cdr3_nt: TGCAGTGTTAGGCCGGGTTCAACTCCCACAGATACGCAGTATTTT